Listed below are T cell receptor beta chains from one sample, sequenced in a study of chemoradiotherapy in HPV16-positive cancers. Some clones are missing from TCRdb's copy, which holds only in-frame ones; the method was immunoSEQ multiplex PCR. The table has some 35,000 clones, around 93% seen once; the top ten hold 3% to 4%. Source: blood, taken from a patient who underwent chemoradiotherapy. The receptor set was obtained from a human donor with HPV-associated anogenital cancer. Both conserved end residues are part of each CDR3. The order of the fields is CDR3 length, V gene, clone size, J gene, D gene, CDR3 DNA, CDR3 protein. The D gene is left open where the match is weak. Expanded clones get a size class; other rows say once, few or many, or leave the size out.

>15|TRBV6-5|-|TRBJ2-7|TRBD2
TGTGCCAGCAGTTACATGGCGGGGGTAAGCTACGAGCAGTACTTC
CASSYMAGVSYEQYF
>17|TRBV27|-|TRBJ1-2|-
TGTGCCAGCAGCCACAGGACTTTGGGGGATTGGCCCTATGGCTACACCTTC
CASSHRTLGDWPYGYTF
>16|TRBV11-2|-|TRBJ1-2|-
TGTGCCAGCAGCCCACCCGGGCGGAGGGGAAACTATGGCTACACCTTC
CASSPPGRRGNYGYTF
>15|TRBV19|-|TRBJ1-1|-
TGTGCCAGTAGTATCAGCGCAGGCACGAACACTGAAGCTTTCTTT
CASSISAGTNTEAFF
>14|TRBV11-3|-|TRBJ2-7|-
TGTGCCAGCAGCTTAGAATCTCACTCCTACGAGCAGTACTTC
CASSLESHSYEQYF
>13|TRBV18|once|TRBJ2-7|-
TGTGCCAGCTCACCACCCGGCCCCTACGAGCAGTACTTC
CASSPPGPYEQYF
>11|TRBV6-1|few|TRBJ2-4|-
TGTGCCAGCGGGACATCCAACATTCAGTACTTC
CASGTSNIQYF
>17|TRBV11-2|-|TRBJ1-5|-
TGTGCCAGCAGCCCCTCGTGGACGCGAGGGGTGAGTCAGCCCCAGCATTTT
CASSPSWTRGVSQPQHF
>14|TRBV14|-|TRBJ2-5|-
TGTGCCAGCAGCCAAGATCTATTGGTGGAGACCCAGTACTTC
CASSQDLLVETQYF
>17|TRBV27|-|TRBJ1-4|-
TGTGCCAGCAGGGAAACCTACCTGGGACCGCCTAATGAAAAACTGTTTTTT
CASRETYLGPPNEKLFF
>13|TRBV11-2|-|TRBJ2-3|-
TGTGCCAGCAGCGAGCATCGGGGGGATACGCAGTATTTT
CASSEHRGDTQYF
>16|TRBV5-1|-|TRBJ2-5|TRBD2
TGCGCCAGCAGCTATCGGCTAGCGGGGGCTCAAGAGACCCAGTACTTC
CASSYRLAGAQETQYF
>14|TRBV9|-|TRBJ1-6|TRBD1
TGTGCCAGCAGCGTTGCCCAGGGGGATTCACCCCTCCACTTT
CASSVAQGDSPLHF
>14|TRBV5-5|-|TRBJ1-2|-
TGTGCCAGCAGCTTGGTCGGCAGGGACTATGGCTACACCTTC
CASSLVGRDYGYTF
>14|TRBV19|-|TRBJ2-7|TRBD2
TGTGCCAGTAGTATTAGCGGGGGGACCTACGAGCAGTACTTC
CASSISGGTYEQYF